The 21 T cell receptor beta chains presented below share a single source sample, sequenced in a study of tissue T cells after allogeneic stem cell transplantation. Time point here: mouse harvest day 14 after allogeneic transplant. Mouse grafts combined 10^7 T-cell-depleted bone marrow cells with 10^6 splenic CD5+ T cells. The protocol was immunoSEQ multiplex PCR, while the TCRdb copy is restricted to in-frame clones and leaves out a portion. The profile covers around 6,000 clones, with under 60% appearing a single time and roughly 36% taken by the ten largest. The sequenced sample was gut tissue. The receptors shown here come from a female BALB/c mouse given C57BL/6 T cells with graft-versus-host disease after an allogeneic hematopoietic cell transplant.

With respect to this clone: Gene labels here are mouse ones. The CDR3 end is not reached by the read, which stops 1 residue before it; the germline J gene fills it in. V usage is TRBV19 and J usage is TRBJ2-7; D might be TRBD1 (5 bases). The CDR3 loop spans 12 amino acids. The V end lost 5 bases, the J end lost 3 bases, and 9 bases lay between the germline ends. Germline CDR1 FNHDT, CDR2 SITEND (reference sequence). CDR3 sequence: CASRRQIYEQYF. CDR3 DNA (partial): TGTGCCAGCAGGAGACAGATCTATGAACAGTAC.

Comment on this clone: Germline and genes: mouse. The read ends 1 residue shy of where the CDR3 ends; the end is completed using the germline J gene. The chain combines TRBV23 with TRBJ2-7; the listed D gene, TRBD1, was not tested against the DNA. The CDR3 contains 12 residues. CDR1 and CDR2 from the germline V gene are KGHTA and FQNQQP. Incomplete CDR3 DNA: TGCTCCAGCAGTCAATCGCAGCAGAAACAGTAC. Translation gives CSSSQSQQKQY. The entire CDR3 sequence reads CSSSQSQQKQYF.

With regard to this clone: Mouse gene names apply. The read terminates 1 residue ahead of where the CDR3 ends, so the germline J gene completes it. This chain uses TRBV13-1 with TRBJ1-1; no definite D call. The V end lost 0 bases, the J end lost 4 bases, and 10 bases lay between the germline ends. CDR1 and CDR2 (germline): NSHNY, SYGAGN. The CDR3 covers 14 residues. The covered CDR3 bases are TGTGCCAGCAGTGATGCTCAGGTGGCCACAGAAGTCTTC. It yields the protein CASSDAQVATEVF. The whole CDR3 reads CASSDAQVATEVFF.

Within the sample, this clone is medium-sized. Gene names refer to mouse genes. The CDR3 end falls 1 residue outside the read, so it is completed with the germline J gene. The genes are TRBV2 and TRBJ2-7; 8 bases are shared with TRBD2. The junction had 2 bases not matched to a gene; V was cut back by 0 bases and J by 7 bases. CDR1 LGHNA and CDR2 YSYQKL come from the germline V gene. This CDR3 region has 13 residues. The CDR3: CASSQDWGVEQYF. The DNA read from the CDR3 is TGTGCCAGCAGCCAAGACTGGGGGGTGGAACAGTAC.

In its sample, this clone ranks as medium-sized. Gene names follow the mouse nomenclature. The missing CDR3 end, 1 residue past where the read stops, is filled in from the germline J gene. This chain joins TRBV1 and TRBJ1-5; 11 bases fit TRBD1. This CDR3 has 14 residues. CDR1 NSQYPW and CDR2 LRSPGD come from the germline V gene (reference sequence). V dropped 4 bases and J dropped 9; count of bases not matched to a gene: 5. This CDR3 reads CTCSGRDRGRAPLF. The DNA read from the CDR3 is TGCACCTGCAGTGGCCGGGACAGGGGGAGGGCTCCGCTT.

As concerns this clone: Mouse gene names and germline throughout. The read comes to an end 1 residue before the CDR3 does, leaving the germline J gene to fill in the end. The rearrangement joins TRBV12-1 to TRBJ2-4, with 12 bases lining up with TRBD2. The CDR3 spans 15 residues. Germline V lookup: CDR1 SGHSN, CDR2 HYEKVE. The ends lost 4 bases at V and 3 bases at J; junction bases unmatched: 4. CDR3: CASSRTGGGQNTLYF. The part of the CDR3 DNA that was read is TGTGCCAGCTCGCGGACTGGGGGGGGCCAAAACACCTTGTAC.

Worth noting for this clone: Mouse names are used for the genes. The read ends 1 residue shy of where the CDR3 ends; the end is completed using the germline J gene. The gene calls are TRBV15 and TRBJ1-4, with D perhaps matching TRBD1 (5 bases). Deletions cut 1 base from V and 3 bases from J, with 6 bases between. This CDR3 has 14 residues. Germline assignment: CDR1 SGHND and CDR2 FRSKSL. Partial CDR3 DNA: TGTGCCAGCAGTTTAGGACAGACCAACGAAAGATTATTT. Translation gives CASSLGQTNERLF. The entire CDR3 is CASSLGQTNERLFF. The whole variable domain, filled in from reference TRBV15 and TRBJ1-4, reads DAGVTQTPRHEVAEKGQTIILKCEPVSGHNDLFWYRQTKIQGLELLSYFRSKSLMEDGGAFKDRFKAEMLNSSFSTLKIQPTEPKDSAVYLCASSLGQTNERLFFGHGTKLSVL.

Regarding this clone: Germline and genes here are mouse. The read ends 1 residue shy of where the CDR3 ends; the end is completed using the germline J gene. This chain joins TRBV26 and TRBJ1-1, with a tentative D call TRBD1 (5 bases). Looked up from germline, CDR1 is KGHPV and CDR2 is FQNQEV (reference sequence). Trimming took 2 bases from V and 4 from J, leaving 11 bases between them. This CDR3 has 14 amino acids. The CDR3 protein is CASSLVGRGTEVFF. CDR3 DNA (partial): TGTGCCAGCAGTCTGGTGGGGAGGGGCACAGAAGTCTTC.

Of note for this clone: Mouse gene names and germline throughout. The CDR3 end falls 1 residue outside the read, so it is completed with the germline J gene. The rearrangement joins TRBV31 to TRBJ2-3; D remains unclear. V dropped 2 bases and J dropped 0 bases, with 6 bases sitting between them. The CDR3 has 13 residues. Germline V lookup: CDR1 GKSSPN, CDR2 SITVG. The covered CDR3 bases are TGTGCCTGGAGTGTAGACAGTGCAGAAACGCTGTAT. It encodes CAWSVDSAETLY. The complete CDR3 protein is CAWSVDSAETLYF. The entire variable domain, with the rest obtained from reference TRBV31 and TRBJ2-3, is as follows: AQTIHQWPVAEIKAVGSPLSLGCTIKGKSSPNLYWYWQATGGTLQQLFYSITVGQVESVVQLNLSASRPKDDQFILSTEKLLLSHSGFYLCAWSVDSAETLYFGSGTRLTVL.

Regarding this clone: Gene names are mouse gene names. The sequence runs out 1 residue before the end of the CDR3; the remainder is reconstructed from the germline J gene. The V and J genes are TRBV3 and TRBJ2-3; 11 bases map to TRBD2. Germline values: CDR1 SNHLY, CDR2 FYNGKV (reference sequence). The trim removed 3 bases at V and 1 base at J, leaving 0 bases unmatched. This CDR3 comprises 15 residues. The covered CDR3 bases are TGTGCCAGCAGCTTGGGACTGGGGGGTGCAGAAACGCTGTAT. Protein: CASSLGLGGAETLY. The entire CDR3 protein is CASSLGLGGAETLYF.

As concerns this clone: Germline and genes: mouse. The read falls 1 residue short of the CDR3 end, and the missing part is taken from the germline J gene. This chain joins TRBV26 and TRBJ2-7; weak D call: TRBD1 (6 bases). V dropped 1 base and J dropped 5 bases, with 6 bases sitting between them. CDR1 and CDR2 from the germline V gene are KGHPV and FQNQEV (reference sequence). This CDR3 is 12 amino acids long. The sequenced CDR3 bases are TGTGCCAGCAGTCTGTACAGGGATGAACAGTAC. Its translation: CASSLYRDEQY. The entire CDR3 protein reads CASSLYRDEQYF.

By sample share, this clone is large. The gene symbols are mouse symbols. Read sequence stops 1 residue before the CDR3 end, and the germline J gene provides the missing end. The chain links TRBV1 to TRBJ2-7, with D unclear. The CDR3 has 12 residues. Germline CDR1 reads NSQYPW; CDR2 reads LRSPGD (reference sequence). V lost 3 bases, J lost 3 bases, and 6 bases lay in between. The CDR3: CTCSAGVYEQYF. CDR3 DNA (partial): TGCACCTGCAGTGCCGGGGTCTATGAACAGTAC. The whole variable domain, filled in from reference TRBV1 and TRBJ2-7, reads VTLLEQNPRWRLVPRGQAVNLRCILKNSQYPWMSWYQQDLQKQLQWLFTLRSPGDKEVKSLPGADYLATRVTDTELRLQVANMSQGRTLYCTCSAGVYEQYFGPGTRLTVL.

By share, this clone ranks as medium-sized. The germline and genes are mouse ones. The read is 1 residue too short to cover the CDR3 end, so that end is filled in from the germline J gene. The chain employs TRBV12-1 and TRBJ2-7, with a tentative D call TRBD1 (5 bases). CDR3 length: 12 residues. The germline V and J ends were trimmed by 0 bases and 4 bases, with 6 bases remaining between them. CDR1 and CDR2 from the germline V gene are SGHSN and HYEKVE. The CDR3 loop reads CASSLEGYEQYF. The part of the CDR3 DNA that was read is TGTGCCAGCTCTCTCGAGGGGTATGAACAGTAC.

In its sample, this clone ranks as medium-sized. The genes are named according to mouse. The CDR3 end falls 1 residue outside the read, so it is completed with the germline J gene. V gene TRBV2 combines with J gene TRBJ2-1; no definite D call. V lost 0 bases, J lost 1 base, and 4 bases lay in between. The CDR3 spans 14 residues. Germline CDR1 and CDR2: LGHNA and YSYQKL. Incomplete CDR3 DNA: TGTGCCAGCAGCCAAGAGGGGAACTATGCTGAGCAGTTC. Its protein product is CASSQEGNYAEQF. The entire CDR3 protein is CASSQEGNYAEQFF.

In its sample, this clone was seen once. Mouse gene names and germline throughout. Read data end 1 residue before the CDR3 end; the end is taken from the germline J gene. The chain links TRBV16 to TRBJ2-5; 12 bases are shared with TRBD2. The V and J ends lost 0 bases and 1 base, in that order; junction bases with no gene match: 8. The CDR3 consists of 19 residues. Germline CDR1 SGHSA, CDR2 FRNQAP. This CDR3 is CASSLDLTGGARDQDTQYF. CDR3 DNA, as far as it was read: TGTGCAAGCAGCTTAGATCTGACTGGGGGGGCGAGGGACCAAGACACCCAGTAC.

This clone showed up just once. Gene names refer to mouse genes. The part of the CDR3 DNA that was read is TGTGCCAGCAGCCCCGGGACAGGGGAGACCGGGCAGCTCTAC. As protein: CASSPGTGETGQLY. The entire CDR3 protein is CASSPGTGETGQLYF. The chain joins TRBV4 to TRBJ2-2; TRBD1 matches 10 bases. Coverage ceases 1 residue before the CDR3 finishes, and the germline J gene fills in the end. Trimming removed 5 bases from V and 5 bases from J; junction bases left unmatched: 5. The CDR3 is 15 amino acids. The germline V gene has CDR1 LGHDT and CDR2 YNNKQL (reference sequence).

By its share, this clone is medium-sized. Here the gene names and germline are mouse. Incomplete CDR3 DNA: TGTGCCAGCAGGGGGACAATTTCCAACGAAAGATTATTT. Encoded protein: CASRGTISNERLF. The full-length CDR3 reads as CASRGTISNERLFF. The chain recombines TRBV26 with TRBJ1-4; D perhaps matches TRBD1 (6 bases). Read sequence stops 1 residue before the CDR3 end, and the germline J gene provides the missing end. V lost 6 bases, J lost 0 bases, and 8 bases lay in between. Looked up from germline, CDR1 is KGHPV and CDR2 is FQNQEV (reference sequence). The CDR3 is 14 amino acids.

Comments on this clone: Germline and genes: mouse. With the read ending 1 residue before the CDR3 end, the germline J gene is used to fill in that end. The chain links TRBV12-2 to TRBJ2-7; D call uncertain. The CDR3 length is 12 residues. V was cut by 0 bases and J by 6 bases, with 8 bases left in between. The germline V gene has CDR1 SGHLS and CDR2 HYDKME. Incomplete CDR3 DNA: TGTGCCAGCTCTCTCGGTCCCTTTGAACAGTAC. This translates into CASSLGPFEQY. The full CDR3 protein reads CASSLGPFEQYF.

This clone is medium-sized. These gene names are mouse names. The CDR3 bases that were read are TGTGCAAGCAGCTTAGATGGGCAACCGTATGAACAGTAC. As protein: CASSLDGQPYEQY. The whole CDR3 protein reads CASSLDGQPYEQYF. The chain couples TRBV16 to TRBJ2-7; D gene ambiguous. The read ends 1 residue early relative to the CDR3; the germline J gene fills the gap. CDR1 is SGHSA, CDR2 FRNQAP, per germline. The CDR3 runs to 14 residues. V lost 0 bases to trimming and J lost 4 bases, with 10 bases between them.

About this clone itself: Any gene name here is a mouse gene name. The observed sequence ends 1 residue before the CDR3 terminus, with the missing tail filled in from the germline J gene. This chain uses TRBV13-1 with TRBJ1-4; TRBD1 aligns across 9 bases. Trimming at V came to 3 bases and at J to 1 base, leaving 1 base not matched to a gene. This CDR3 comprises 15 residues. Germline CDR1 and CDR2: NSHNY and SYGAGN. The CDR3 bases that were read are TGTGCCAGCAGTGGGACAGGGGATTCCAACGAAAGATTATTT. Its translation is CASSGTGDSNERLF. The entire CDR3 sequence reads CASSGTGDSNERLFF.

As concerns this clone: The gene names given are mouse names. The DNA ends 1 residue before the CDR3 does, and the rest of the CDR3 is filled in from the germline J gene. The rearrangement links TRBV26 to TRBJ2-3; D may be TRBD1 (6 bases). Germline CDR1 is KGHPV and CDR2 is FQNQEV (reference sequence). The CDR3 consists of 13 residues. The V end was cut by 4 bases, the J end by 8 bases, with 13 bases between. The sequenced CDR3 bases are TGTGCCAGCAGTCCCGGGACACGGGGAACGCTGTAT. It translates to CASSPGTRGTLY. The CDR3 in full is CASSPGTRGTLYF.